These T cell receptor beta chains were read from a single sample in a study of blood T cell repertoires in COVID-19. Libraries were prepared by immunoSEQ multiplex PCR; TCRdb keeps only in-frame clonotypes and omits some of them. The data hold over 75,000 clones, with roughly 80% observed a single time. What was sequenced was peripheral blood. Receptor source: a human donor in a cohort sampled during active COVID-19. Both conserved end residues are trimmed from each CDR3.

J	V	CDR3
TRBJ2-5	TRBV4-2	ASSQDRASEGTQY
TRBJ2-1	TRBV12-3/TRBV12-4	ASSATRYNEQF
TRBJ1-2	TRBV2	ASNPQGNGYT
TRBJ1-2	TRBV3-1/TRBV3-2	ASSRQGDGYT
TRBJ1-5	TRBV18	ASSFVGANQPQH
TRBJ2-7	TRBV11-2	ASSSLTGTAHEQY
TRBJ2-1	TRBV5-1	ASSLGQGTYNEQF
TRBJ2-6	TRBV7-8	ASSLNYRSFVPGANVLT
TRBJ2-5	TRBV2	ASSEASGALGTQY
TRBJ1-3	TRBV4-1	ASSQERDSFSGNTIY
TRBJ1-1	TRBV2	ASSEGTDTEAF
TRBJ1-1	TRBV28	ASSLSAGASTEAF
TRBJ1-2	TRBV7-2	ASSLGGTGGGYT
TRBJ2-1	TRBV5-1	ASSQTRGGGYNEQF
TRBJ2-7	TRBV4-2	ASSQDGGDDYEQY
TRBJ2-3	TRBV29-1	SVVSSADTQY
TRBJ2-7	TRBV3-1/TRBV3-2	ASRGLAGGKYEQY
TRBJ2-1	TRBV9	ASSVVTSGSTGEQF
TRBJ2-6	TRBV19	ASSTRDRAGSGANVLT
TRBJ1-3	TRBV5-6	ASSLANRDRNTIY
TRBJ2-7	TRBV7-8	AIVRGGGDEQY
TRBJ2-2	TRBV7-2	ASSLTGRQGHTGELF
TRBJ1-2	TRBV25-1	ASSFDRDTGYT
TRBJ2-2	TRBV5-1	ASSLQGPQPGELF
TRBJ1-5	TRBV6-5	ASLGDRGGNQPQH
TRBJ2-1	TRBV18	ASSPRTSGIGEQF
TRBJ1-1	TRBV3-1/TRBV3-2	ASSQTPRTEAF
TRBJ1-1	TRBV6-6	ASSYGYRKGNTEAF
TRBJ2-1	TRBV2	ASSERAGGYNEQF
TRBJ2-2	TRBV16	ASSQLQGATGELF
TRBJ1-5	TRBV27	ASSSGQGRGNQPQH
TRBJ2-3	TRBV5-1	ASSFGAAGGEDTQY
TRBJ1-1	TRBV6-5	ASIVKGEAF
TRBJ2-5	TRBV5-4	ASSLDGRETQY
TRBJ1-2	TRBV19	ASSRETAYGYT
TRBJ1-4	TRBV9	ASSVGAAPTNEKLF
TRBJ1-5	TRBV3-1/TRBV3-2	ASSQQGAGQPQH